This section outlines one T cell receptor (beta chain) sequence together with its context. As yet, its antigen is unknown. This entry comes from a study of response to subunit inactivated influenza vaccine. V lost 5 bases to trimming and J lost 2 bases; unmatched junction nucleotides: 10. CDR1 is MDHEN, CDR2 SYDVKM, per germline. The CDR3 totals 20 residues. One entry per CDR3 protein, called by TCRdb with MiXCR from the RT-PCR reads. The sample includes 600,000 to 850,000 distinct CDR3 sequences, approximately 15% seen only once; the top ten take 7.5% to 8%. Study findings and constraints: Authors suggested each seasonal flu vaccination may recruit only limited numbers of new T cells.

The V and J genes are TRBV28 and TRBJ2-6, with 15 bases fitting TRBD2. This specimen was PBMCs from blood, taken around two weeks before vaccination. The clonotype comes from a man over 45 who received an inactivated influenza vaccine. The CDR3 sequence: CASSLGLAGGLLTGANVLTF. The CDR3 DNA sequence: TGTGCCAGCAGTCTCGGACTAGCGGGGGGGTTGTTGACTGGGGCCAACGTCCTGACTTTC.